This TCR beta chain was sequenced for a study of T cell changes during pregnancy in multiple sclerosis. This table comes from immunoSEQ multiplex PCR, and its TCRdb copy is limited to in-frame clones, with some not included. The sample gives tens of thousands of clones, approximately 92% of which show up once; under 1.5% is in the top ten. This CDR3 region has 14 residues. Germline trimming cut 4 bases from V and 8 bases from J; bases unmatched to any gene: 6. The germline CDR1 and CDR2 sequences are MNHNY and SVGAGI (reference sequence). V and J are TRBV6-6 and TRBJ1-4, with 8 nucleotides matching TRBD1. This sequence originates from a female donor with multiple sclerosis, enrolled in a pregnancy study. What was sequenced was peripheral blood. The CDR3 sequence is CASSWGTGGEKLFF. The CDR3 DNA reads TGTGCCAGCAGTTGGGGGACAGGAGGGGAAAAACTGTTTTTT.